This entry concerns a single T cell receptor (beta chain). Donors included only healthy HIV-negative adults lacking recent acute infections or vaccinations. Assay used: immunoSEQ multiplex PCR; TCRdb lists only in-frame clones, some missing. This repertoire shows fewer than 600,000 clones, roughly four fifths found once; its top ten account for around 13%. These data are taken from a study of shared clonotypes between healthy human individuals. CDR1 is SGHTA and CDR2 is FQGNSA in the germline V gene. V gave up 3 bases and J gave up 4 bases, with 6 bases separating them. There are 12 residues in the CDR3.

This receptor was identified in a middle-aged woman in good health. Some clones in this sample may be carry-over from other donors' samples. The chain carries TRBV7-2 and TRBJ1-1; D unresolved. Sequenced material: PBMCs. CDR3: CASSFRATEAFF. The CDR3 DNA reads TGTGCCAGCAGCTTTAGGGCCACTGAAGCTTTCTTT.